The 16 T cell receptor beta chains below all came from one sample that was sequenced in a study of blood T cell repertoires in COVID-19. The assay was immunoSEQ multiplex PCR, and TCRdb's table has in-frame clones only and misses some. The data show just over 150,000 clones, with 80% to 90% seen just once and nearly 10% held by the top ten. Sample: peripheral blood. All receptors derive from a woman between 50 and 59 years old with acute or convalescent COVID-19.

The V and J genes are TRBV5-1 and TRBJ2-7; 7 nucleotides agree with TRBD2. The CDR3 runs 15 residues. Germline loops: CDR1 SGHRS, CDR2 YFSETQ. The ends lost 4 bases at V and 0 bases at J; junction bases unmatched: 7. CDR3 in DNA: TGCGCCAGCAGCCCCGGTGGGGGGGGCTCCTACGAGCAGTACTTC. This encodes CASSPGGGGSYEQYF.

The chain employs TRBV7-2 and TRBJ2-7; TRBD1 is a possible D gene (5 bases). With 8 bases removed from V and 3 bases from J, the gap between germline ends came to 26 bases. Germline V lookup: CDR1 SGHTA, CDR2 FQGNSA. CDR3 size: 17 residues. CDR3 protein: CASADQGRARSYYEQYF. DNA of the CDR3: TGTGCCAGCGCGGACCAGGGAAGGGCGAGGTCCTACTACGAGCAGTACTTC. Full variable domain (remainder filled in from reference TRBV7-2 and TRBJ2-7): GAGVSQSPSNKVTEKGKDVELRCDPISGHTALYWYRQSLGQGLEFLIYFQGNSAPDKSGLPSDRFSAERTGGSVSTLTIQRTQQEDSAVYLCASADQGRARSYYEQYFGPGTRLTVT.

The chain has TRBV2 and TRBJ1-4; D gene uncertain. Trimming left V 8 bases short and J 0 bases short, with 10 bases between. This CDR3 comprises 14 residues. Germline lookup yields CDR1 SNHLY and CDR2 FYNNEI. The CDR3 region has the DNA TGTGCCAGCGGCCAAGTTGCAACTAATGAAAAACTGTTTTTT. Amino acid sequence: CASGQVATNEKLFF.

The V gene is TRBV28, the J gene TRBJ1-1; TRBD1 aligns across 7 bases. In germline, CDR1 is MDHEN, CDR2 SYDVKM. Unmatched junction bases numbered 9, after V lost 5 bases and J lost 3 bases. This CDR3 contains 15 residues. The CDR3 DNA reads TGTGCCAGCAGTCGCAAATTGACAGGGTACACTGAAGCTTTCTTT. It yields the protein CASSRKLTGYTEAFF.

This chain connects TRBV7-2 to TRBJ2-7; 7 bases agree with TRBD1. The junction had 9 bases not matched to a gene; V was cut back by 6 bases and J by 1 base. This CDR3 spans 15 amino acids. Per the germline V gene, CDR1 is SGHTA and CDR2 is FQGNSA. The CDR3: CASSPTGTESYEQYF. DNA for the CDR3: TGTGCCAGCAGTCCTACCGGGACAGAGTCCTACGAGCAGTACTTC.

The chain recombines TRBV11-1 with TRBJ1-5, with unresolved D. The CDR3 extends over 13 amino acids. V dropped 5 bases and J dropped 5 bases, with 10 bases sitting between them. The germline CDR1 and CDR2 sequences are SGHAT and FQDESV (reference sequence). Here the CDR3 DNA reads TGTGCCAGCAGCCCCGGGTGGGATCAGCCCCAGCATTTT. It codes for CASSPGWDQPQHF.

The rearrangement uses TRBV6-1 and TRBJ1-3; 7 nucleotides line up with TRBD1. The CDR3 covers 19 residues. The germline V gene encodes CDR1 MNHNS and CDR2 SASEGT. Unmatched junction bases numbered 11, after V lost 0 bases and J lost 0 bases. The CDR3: CASSEAGQTISNSGNTIYF. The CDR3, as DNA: TGTGCCAGCAGTGAAGCGGGACAGACCATTAGTAACTCTGGAAACACCATATATTTT.

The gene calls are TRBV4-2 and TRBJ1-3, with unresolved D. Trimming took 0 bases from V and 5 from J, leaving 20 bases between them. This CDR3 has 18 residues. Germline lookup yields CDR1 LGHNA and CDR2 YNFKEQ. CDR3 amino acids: CASSQDGWLNRGRNTIYF. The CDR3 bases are TGTGCCAGCAGCCAAGATGGGTGGCTGAACCGCGGGCGAAACACCATATATTTT.

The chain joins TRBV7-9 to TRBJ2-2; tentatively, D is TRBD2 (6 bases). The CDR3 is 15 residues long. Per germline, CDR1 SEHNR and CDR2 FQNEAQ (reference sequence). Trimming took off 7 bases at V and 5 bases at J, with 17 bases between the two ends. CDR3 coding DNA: TGTGCCAGCACCGGGACTGCTGGGAGTACCGGGGAGCTGTTTTTT. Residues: CASTGTAGSTGELFF.

CDR3 protein: CASSPERNSPLHF. The CDR3 nucleotides read TGTGCCAGCAGCCCAGAGAGGAATTCACCCCTCCACTTT. The chain uses TRBV6-5 and TRBJ1-6; D gene ambiguous. Germline CDR1 is MNHEY and CDR2 is SVGAGI. The ends were cut back, 6 bases at V and 7 bases at J, with 10 bases in the middle. The CDR3 spans 13 residues.

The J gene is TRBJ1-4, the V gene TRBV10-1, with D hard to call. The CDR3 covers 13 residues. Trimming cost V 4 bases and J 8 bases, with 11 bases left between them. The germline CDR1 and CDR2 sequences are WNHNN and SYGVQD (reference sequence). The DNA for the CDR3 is TGCGCCAGCAGTGGGGCCTCTCGGGAAAAACTGTTTTTT. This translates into CASSGASREKLFF.

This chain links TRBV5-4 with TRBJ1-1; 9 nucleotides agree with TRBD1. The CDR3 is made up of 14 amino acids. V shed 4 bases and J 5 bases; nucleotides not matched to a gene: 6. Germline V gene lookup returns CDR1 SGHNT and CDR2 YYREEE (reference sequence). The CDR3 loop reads CASSPYRGLTEAFF. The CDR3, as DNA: TGTGCCAGCAGCCCATACAGGGGGCTTACTGAAGCTTTCTTT.

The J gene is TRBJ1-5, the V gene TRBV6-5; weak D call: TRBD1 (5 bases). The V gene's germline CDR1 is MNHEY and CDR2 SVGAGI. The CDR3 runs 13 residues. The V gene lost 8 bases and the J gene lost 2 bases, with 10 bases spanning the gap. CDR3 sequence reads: CASGAGGNQPQHF. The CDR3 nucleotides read TGTGCCAGCGGGGCGGGGGGCAATCAGCCCCAGCATTTT.

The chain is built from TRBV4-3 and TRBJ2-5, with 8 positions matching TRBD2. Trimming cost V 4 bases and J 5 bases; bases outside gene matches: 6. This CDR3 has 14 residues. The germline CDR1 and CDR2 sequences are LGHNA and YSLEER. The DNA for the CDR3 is TGCGCCAGCAGCCTAACGGGGGGGTGGGAGACCCAGTACTTC. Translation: CASSLTGGWETQYF.

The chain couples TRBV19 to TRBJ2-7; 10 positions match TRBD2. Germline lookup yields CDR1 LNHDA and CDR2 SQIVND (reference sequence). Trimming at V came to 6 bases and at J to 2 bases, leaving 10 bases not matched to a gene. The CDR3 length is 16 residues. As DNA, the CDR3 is TGTGCCAGTAGCCTGGGGGGACTAGCGAGAACCTACGAGCAGTACTTC. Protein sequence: CASSLGGLARTYEQYF. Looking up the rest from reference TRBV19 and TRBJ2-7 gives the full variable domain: DGGITQSPKYLFRKEGQNVTLSCEQNLNHDAMYWYRQDPGQGLRLIYYSQIVNDFQKGDIAEGYSVSREKKESFPLTVTSAQKNPTAFYLCASSLGGLARTYEQYFGPGTRLTVT.

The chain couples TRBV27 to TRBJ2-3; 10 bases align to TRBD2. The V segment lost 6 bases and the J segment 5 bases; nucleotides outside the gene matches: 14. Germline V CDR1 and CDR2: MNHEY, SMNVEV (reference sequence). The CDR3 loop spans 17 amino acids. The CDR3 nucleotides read TGTGCCAGCAGAGTGGCTAGCGGGAGTGTACTTTTAGATACGCAGTATTTT. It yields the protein CASRVASGSVLLDTQYF.